This entry is about one T cell receptor (beta chain). Its target is not known. TCR beta cDNA libraries included unique molecular identifiers. T cells numbering 1 to 10 million yielded cDNA molecules that totaled some 500,000. In TCRdb, the PCR reads were re-called with MiXCR into one record per CDR3 protein. Of roughly 650,000 distinct CDR3 sequences detected, around 60% appear once; the ten largest clones hold about 10%. The data derive from a study of post-analysis software for immune sequencing data. Study-wide context: Included among the disease courses, which were recorded for the cohort, were relapsing-remitting, secondary progressive and progressive-relapsing multiple sclerosis.

Notes on the study in general: Strong same-batch co-clustering of samples appeared with F measure clustering. Five TRBV segments, TRBV5-6, TRBV5-1 and TRBV20-1 among them, were found more frequent in patients than controls.

With 3 bases removed from V and 3 bases from J, the gap between germline ends came to 11 bases. Germline V gene data show CDR1 as GTSNPN and CDR2 as SVGIG (reference sequence). The CDR3 covers 13 residues. Material: blood. The chain joins TRBV30 to TRBJ1-2, with D perhaps TRBD1 (5 bases). This sequence originates from a girl aged 2 to 10 with multiple sclerosis. CDR3 in DNA: TGTGCCTGGAGGGGGGGAGAGGACTATGGCTACACCTTC. Protein sequence: CAWRGGEDYGYTF.